One sample yielded the 3 T cell receptor beta chains listed below, sequenced in a study of CD8 T cells in ankylosing spondylitis. TCRdb itself ran the 5' RACE reads through MiXCR, one entry per CDR3 protein. Of 50,000 to 70,000 distinct CDR3 sequences in the sample, more than 5.5% are singletons; the top ten hold roughly 4.8%. Sequencing was performed on synovial fluid, either unsorted or a sorted T cell fraction (not recorded which). The receptors were sampled from a male donor with ankylosing spondylitis.

The chain employs TRBV18 and TRBJ2-3; D is unresolved. V was trimmed by 1 base and J by 0 bases, leaving 5 bases between them. CDR1 is KGHSH and CDR2 is LQKENI in the germline V gene. The CDR3 has 14 amino acids. The CDR3 sequence: CASSPRTSTDTQYF. In DNA form, the CDR3 reads TGTGCCAGCTCACCACGCACTAGCACAGATACGCAGTATTTT.

This clonotype came up a few times. The rearrangement uses TRBV20-1 and TRBJ2-3, with unresolved D. Germline V lookup: CDR1 DFQATT, CDR2 SNEGSKA (reference sequence). Trimming pared 4 bases from V and 2 bases from J, leaving 10 bases between. The CDR3 covers 13 residues. The CDR3 DNA reads TGCAGTGCTATCCCCGGCTACACAGATACGCAGTATTTT. As protein: CSAIPGYTDTQYF.

This clonotype was picked up many times. This chain links TRBV25-1 with TRBJ1-1; 7 bases align to TRBD1. The CDR3 totals 14 residues. Trimming cost V 6 bases and J 6 bases; bases outside gene matches: 10. Germline V gene sequence: CDR1 MGHDK, CDR2 SYGVNS. DNA of the CDR3: TGTGCCAGCAGCAGACAGGGACTCCCCTCTGAAGCTTTCTTT. Amino acids: CASSRQGLPSEAFF.